Listed below are T cell receptor beta chains from one sample, sequenced in a study of cytomegalovirus exposure and HLA in healthy donors. Sequencing was performed with immunoSEQ multiplex PCR; in TCRdb, only in-frame clones are kept and a portion is missing. The sample consists of roughly 290,000 clones, 85% to 90% of them appearing once. Material for sequencing was PBMCs. The receptor source for this set is a woman aged 18 to 35 in good health and CMV-seronegative. Both conserved end residues are part of each CDR3. The D gene is left open where the match is weak. Clone sizes are given selectively: once, few, many, or a class where the clone is expanded.

V gene: TRBV7-8; J gene: TRBJ1-4; D gene: .; clone size: .; CDR3 protein: CASSSLSNSGKLFF; CDR3 DNA: TGTGCCAGCAGCTCCCTTAGTAACAGTGGAAAACTGTTTTTT
V gene: TRBV6-5; J gene: TRBJ1-6; D gene: TRBD1; clone size: .; CDR3 protein: CASSNRGGNSPLHF; CDR3 DNA: TGTGCCAGCAGTAACAGGGGTGGTAATTCACCCCTCCACTTT
V gene: TRBV4-1; J gene: TRBJ1-2; D gene: .; clone size: .; CDR3 protein: CASSQAQDSRGYTF; CDR3 DNA: TGCGCCAGCAGCCAAGCCCAGGACTCACGAGGCTACACCTTC
V gene: TRBV5-1; J gene: TRBJ2-1; D gene: .; clone size: once; CDR3 protein: CASSLVLAANNEQFF; CDR3 DNA: TGCGCCAGCAGCTTGGTGCTAGCTGCCAACAATGAGCAGTTCTTC
V gene: TRBV5-1; J gene: TRBJ2-1; D gene: .; clone size: .; CDR3 protein: CASSRTTYNEQFF; CDR3 DNA: TGCGCCAGCAGCAGGACTACTTACAATGAGCAGTTCTTC
V gene: TRBV20-1; J gene: TRBJ1-1; D gene: .; clone size: .; CDR3 protein: CSASYSEAFF; CDR3 DNA: TGCAGTGCTAGCTACAGTGAAGCTTTCTTT
V gene: TRBV2; J gene: TRBJ1-6; D gene: .; clone size: .; CDR3 protein: CASSADYFSRSLHF; CDR3 DNA: TGTGCCAGCAGCGCGGACTATTTCAGTCGGTCCCTCCACTTT
V gene: TRBV27; J gene: TRBJ2-7; D gene: TRBD2; clone size: .; CDR3 protein: CASSLSPSGGQSYEQYF; CDR3 DNA: TGTGCCAGCAGTTTATCGCCTAGCGGGGGCCAATCCTACGAGCAGTACTTC
V gene: TRBV29-1; J gene: TRBJ2-5; D gene: TRBD2; clone size: .; CDR3 protein: CSVTGTSPKTQYF; CDR3 DNA: TGCAGCGTGACCGGGACTAGCCCCAAGACCCAGTACTTC
V gene: TRBV27; J gene: TRBJ1-5; D gene: .; clone size: .; CDR3 protein: CASSSQYRTGKDQPQHF; CDR3 DNA: TGTGCCAGCAGTTCGCAATACCGAACAGGGAAGGATCAGCCCCAGCATTTT
V gene: TRBV2; J gene: TRBJ1-1; D gene: TRBD1; clone size: .; CDR3 protein: CASSVGTGAGTEAFF; CDR3 DNA: TGTGCCAGCAGTGTCGGGACAGGGGCCGGCACTGAAGCTTTCTTT
V gene: TRBV30; J gene: TRBJ2-4; D gene: TRBD2; clone size: .; CDR3 protein: CAWKASSGGGNIQYF; CDR3 DNA: TGTGCCTGGAAGGCGTCTAGCGGGGGGGGAAACATTCAGTACTTC
V gene: TRBV4-1; J gene: TRBJ1-4; D gene: .; clone size: .; CDR3 protein: CASSQDRQATPTNEKLFF; CDR3 DNA: TGCGCCAGCAGCCAAGATAGACAGGCGACGCCAACTAATGAAAAACTGTTTTTT
V gene: TRBV29-1; J gene: TRBJ2-3; D gene: .; clone size: .; CDR3 protein: CSVHDGHYTDTQYF; CDR3 DNA: TGCAGCGTTCACGACGGACACTACACAGATACGCAGTATTTT
V gene: TRBV2; J gene: TRBJ2-4; D gene: TRBD2; clone size: .; CDR3 protein: CASFPPTSGGLAKNIQYF; CDR3 DNA: TGTGCCAGCTTCCCACCAACTAGCGGGGGGTTAGCCAAAAACATTCAGTACTTC
V gene: TRBV6-1; J gene: TRBJ2-1; D gene: TRBD1; clone size: once; CDR3 protein: CASSPGTGSGDEQFF; CDR3 DNA: TGTGCCAGCAGTCCCGGGACAGGGTCCGGCGATGAGCAGTTCTTC
V gene: TRBV7-9; J gene: TRBJ2-7; D gene: .; clone size: .; CDR3 protein: CASSLGPSYEQYF; CDR3 DNA: TGTGCCAGCAGCTTAGGGCCCTCCTACGAGCAGTACTTC
V gene: TRBV11-2; J gene: TRBJ1-2; D gene: .; clone size: .; CDR3 protein: CASSLGRPFGYTF; CDR3 DNA: TGTGCCAGCAGCTTAGGGAGACCTTTTGGCTACACCTTC
V gene: TRBV29-1; J gene: TRBJ2-1; D gene: TRBD2; clone size: .; CDR3 protein: CSVVLANYNEQFF; CDR3 DNA: TGCAGCGTTGTACTAGCGAATTACAATGAGCAGTTCTTC
V gene: TRBV14; J gene: TRBJ1-2; D gene: TRBD1; clone size: .; CDR3 protein: CASSQVAGGLTYGYTF; CDR3 DNA: TGTGCCAGCAGCCAAGTGGCAGGGGGTCTGACATATGGCTACACCTTC
V gene: TRBV19; J gene: TRBJ2-2; D gene: TRBD2; clone size: .; CDR3 protein: CATRGLRGGAVNTGELFF; CDR3 DNA: TGTGCCACCCGTGGGCTTCGCGGGGGGGCCGTGAACACCGGGGAGCTGTTTTTT
V gene: TRBV4-2; J gene: TRBJ1-3; D gene: .; clone size: .; CDR3 protein: CASSQDRVEFSGNTIYF; CDR3 DNA: TGTGCCAGCAGCCAAGACAGGGTGGAGTTCTCTGGAAATACCATATATTTT
V gene: TRBV21-1; J gene: TRBJ1-4; D gene: .; clone size: .; CDR3 protein: CASSKAGDWDRGGEKLFF; CDR3 DNA: TGTGCCAGCAGCAAAGCTGGGGACTGGGACAGGGGAGGTGAAAAACTGTTTTTT
V gene: TRBV10-3; J gene: TRBJ1-1; D gene: TRBD1; clone size: .; CDR3 protein: CAIRQVGQGQGNTEAFF; CDR3 DNA: TGTGCCATCAGGCAGGTGGGACAGGGACAGGGAAACACTGAAGCTTTCTTT
V gene: TRBV10-1; J gene: TRBJ2-1; D gene: TRBD1; clone size: .; CDR3 protein: CASSEWAGGFNEQFF; CDR3 DNA: TGCGCCAGCAGTGAGTGGGCAGGGGGTTTTAATGAGCAGTTCTTC
V gene: TRBV20-1; J gene: TRBJ1-4; D gene: TRBD1; clone size: .; CDR3 protein: CSATGGEKLFF; CDR3 DNA: TGCAGTGCGACAGGGGGAGAAAAACTGTTTTTT
V gene: TRBV18; J gene: TRBJ2-3; D gene: .; clone size: .; CDR3 protein: CASARTVGSADTQYF; CDR3 DNA: TGTGCCAGCGCACGCACCGTGGGGAGCGCAGATACGCAGTATTTT
V gene: TRBV2; J gene: TRBJ1-5; D gene: TRBD1; clone size: .; CDR3 protein: CASSATTGGDNQPQHF; CDR3 DNA: TGTGCCAGCAGTGCGACGACAGGGGGGGACAATCAGCCCCAGCATTTT
V gene: TRBV13; J gene: TRBJ1-6; D gene: .; clone size: .; CDR3 protein: CASSLWAGGSPLHF; CDR3 DNA: TGTGCCAGCAGCTTATGGGCAGGTGGGTCACCCCTCCACTTT
V gene: TRBV6-1; J gene: TRBJ2-7; D gene: TRBD1; clone size: few; CDR3 protein: CASRLRGPSAYEQYF; CDR3 DNA: TGTGCCAGCAGGCTCAGGGGGCCCTCCGCCTACGAGCAGTACTTC
V gene: TRBV5-4; J gene: TRBJ2-1; D gene: TRBD1; clone size: .; CDR3 protein: CASSPPDRGGNEQFF; CDR3 DNA: TGTGCCAGCAGCCCACCGGACAGGGGGGGCAATGAGCAGTTCTTC